The clone carrying this T cell receptor (beta chain) showed up many times. The data are from a study of regulatory T cells in long-lasting Graves disease. Noted time point: newly diagnosed GD, antithyroid drugs for less than 3 months. PBMCs were the source of the RNA used for TCR sequencing. CDR1 is LNHNV and CDR2 is YYDKDF in the germline V gene (reference sequence). The length of the CDR3 is 13 residues. V lost 1 base to trimming and J lost 3 bases, with 7 bases between them. The TCR beta library used iRepertoire HTBI primers with Arm-PCR amplification of CDR3. TCRdb re-analysed the multiplex PCR reads in MiXCR, keeping a single row per CDR3 protein. The sample has roughly 520,000 distinct CDR3 sequences, about 11% seen once. The same data also contributed to another study, on T cells in Graves' hyperthyroidism and ophthalmopathy.

The chain carries TRBV15 and TRBJ2-7; D is perhaps TRBD1 (5 bases). This clonotype was obtained from a woman between 25 and 40 years old with Graves disease. Source: peripheral blood mononuclear cells (PBMCs), taken at new diagnosis, from a patient treated with antithyroid drugs. Here the CDR3 reads CATSRAGIYEQYF. The CDR3 bases are TGTGCCACCAGCAGAGCAGGGATCTACGAGCAGTACTTC.